Below are 7 T cell receptor beta chains sequenced from a single sample in a study of blood T cell repertoires in COVID-19. Libraries were prepared by immunoSEQ multiplex PCR; TCRdb keeps only in-frame clonotypes and omits some of them. This sample has over 200,000 clones, with 80% to 85% found just once. The sequencing sample was made of peripheral blood. The receptors shown here come from a human donor in a cohort sampled during active COVID-19.

This clone was counted a single time. The chain has TRBV14 and TRBJ2-7; TRBD1 might be the D (5 bases). Per germline, CDR1 SGHDN and CDR2 FVKESK. The CDR3 has 13 residues. V lost 4 bases and J lost 2, with 9 bases in between. CDR3 nucleotides: TGTGCCAGCAGCCTCGACAGCACCTACGAGCAGTACTTC. It codes for CASSLDSTYEQYF. The whole variable domain, remainder taken from reference TRBV14 and TRBJ2-7, is EAGVTQFPSHSVIEKGQTVTLRCDPISGHDNLYWYRRVMGKEIKFLLHFVKESKQDESGMPNNRFLAERTGGTYSTLKVQPAELEDSGVYFCASSLDSTYEQYFGPGTRLTVT.

The chain links TRBV6-2 or TRBV6-3 to TRBJ1-4; D uncertain. CDR1 and CDR2 (germline): MNHEY, SVGEGT. The CDR3 is 16 residues long. Trimming took off 6 bases at V and 1 base at J, with 15 bases between the two ends. For the CDR3, the DNA is TGTGCCAGCAGCCGATTCCTCCGGGGAACTAATGAAAAACTGTTTTTT. This codes for CASSRFLRGTNEKLFF.

This clone was observed a handful of times. Other DNA sequences in the sample encode the same CDR3. The V gene is TRBV19, the J gene TRBJ2-1; 7 bases fit TRBD2. V dropped 3 bases and J dropped 8; count of bases not matched to a gene: 4. This CDR3 has 13 residues. CDR1 LNHDA and CDR2 SQIVND come from the germline V gene (reference sequence). The DNA of the CDR3 is TGTGCCAGTAGTATCGGACGGGGGGATGAGCAGTTCTTC. It is translated as CASSIGRGDEQFF. Complete variable domain (other parts from reference TRBV19 and TRBJ2-1): DGGITQSPKYLFRKEGQNVTLSCEQNLNHDAMYWYRQDPGQGLRLIYYSQIVNDFQKGDIAEGYSVSREKKESFPLTVTSAQKNPTAFYLCASSIGRGDEQFFGPGTRLTVL.

The V call is TRBV10-1, the J call TRBJ2-7, with TRBD1 identical over 9 bases. The V gene end was trimmed by 8 bases and the J gene end by 3 bases; junction bases not matched to a gene: 2. Per germline, CDR1 WNHNN and CDR2 SYGVQD (reference sequence). The CDR3 is made up of 12 amino acids. CDR3 nucleotide sequence: TGCGCCAGCCGGACAGGGGACTACGAGCAGTACTTC. This sequence encodes CASRTGDYEQYF.

The chain recombines TRBV9 with TRBJ2-1; 10 positions agree with TRBD2. Germline V gene lookup returns CDR1 SGDLS and CDR2 YYNGEE. CDR3 length equals 13 residues. Trimming cost V 6 bases and J 8 bases; bases outside gene matches: 5. CDR3 sequence reads: CASNPSGSDEQFF. Here the CDR3 DNA reads TGTGCCAGCAATCCTAGCGGGAGCGATGAGCAGTTCTTC.

The CDR3 DNA sequence: TGTGCCACCAGTGGCCGGGACAGGGTCGGAGATACGCAGTATTTT. It yields the protein CATSGRDRVGDTQYF. The rearrangement joins TRBV24-1 to TRBJ2-3, with 9 nucleotides matching TRBD1. The V and J ends lost 5 bases and 5 bases, in that order; junction bases with no gene match: 7. This CDR3 region has 15 residues. Germline V lookup: CDR1 KGHDR, CDR2 SFDVKD.

The chain uses TRBV27 and TRBJ1-1; D possibly corresponds to TRBD1 (6 bases). V lost 2 bases and J lost 2, with 9 bases in between. Germline V gives CDR1 MNHEY, CDR2 SMNVEV (reference sequence). CDR3 length equals 14 residues. The CDR3 nucleotides are TGTGCCAGCAGTTTAAGCAGGGGCAACACTGAAGCTTTCTTT. This codes for CASSLSRGNTEAFF.